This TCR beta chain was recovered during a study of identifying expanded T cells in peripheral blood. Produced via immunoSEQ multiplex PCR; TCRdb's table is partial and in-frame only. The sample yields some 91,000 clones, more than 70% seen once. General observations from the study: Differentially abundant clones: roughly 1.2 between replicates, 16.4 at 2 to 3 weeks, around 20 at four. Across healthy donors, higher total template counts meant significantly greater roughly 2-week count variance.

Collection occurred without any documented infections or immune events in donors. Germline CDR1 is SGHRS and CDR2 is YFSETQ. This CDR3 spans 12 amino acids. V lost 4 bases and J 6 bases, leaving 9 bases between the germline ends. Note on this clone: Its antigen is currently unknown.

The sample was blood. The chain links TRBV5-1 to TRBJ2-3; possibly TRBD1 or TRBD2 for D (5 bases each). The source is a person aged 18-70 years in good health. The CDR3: CASSPGLDTQYF. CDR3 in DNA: TGCGCCAGCAGCCCGGGGCTGGATACGCAGTATTTT.